The 10 T cell receptor beta chains given below trace back to one sample, sequenced in a study of blood T cell repertoires in COVID-19. The method was immunoSEQ multiplex PCR; TCRdb's version includes in-frame clones alone and lacks a portion of them. The data show tens of thousands of clones, approximately 87% seen once. Input material: peripheral blood. These receptors were obtained from a woman in her seventies with acute or convalescent COVID-19.

This clone came up once. The chain uses TRBV6-5 and TRBJ2-1; 8 bases agree with TRBD2. The CDR3 loop spans 15 amino acids. The V gene end was trimmed by 2 bases and the J gene end by 6 bases; junction bases not matched to a gene: 6. Germline V CDR1 and CDR2: MNHEY, SVGAGI. CDR3 region: CASSYDGGRINEQFF. CDR3 bases: TGTGCCAGCAGTTACGACGGCGGGAGGATCAATGAGCAGTTCTTC.

The V and J genes are TRBV21-1 and TRBJ2-7; the table gives TRBD1 as D, unverified against the DNA. TRBV21-1 is noted as a pseudogene. There are 15 residues in the CDR3. The CDR3 protein is CASSKGTGGSYEQYV. For the CDR3, the DNA is TGTGCCAGCAGCAAAGGGACAGGGGGCTCCTACGAGCAGTACGTC.

This chain uses TRBV28 with TRBJ2-7; TRBD1 is a possible D gene (5 bases). The V gene lost 2 bases and the J gene lost 6 bases, with 11 bases spanning the gap. The V gene's germline CDR1 is MDHEN and CDR2 SYDVKM. The CDR3 has 13 residues. DNA for the CDR3: TGTGCCAGCAGTTTAACAGGTGGCGGCGAGCAGTACGTC. Residues: CASSLTGGGEQYV.

This chain connects TRBV2 to TRBJ2-7, with D tentatively TRBD1 (5 bases). The CDR3 covers 12 residues. The germline V gene encodes CDR1 SNHLY and CDR2 FYNNEI. Trimming stripped 8 bases from V and 5 bases from J, with 13 bases between. The CDR3 DNA reads as TGTGCCAGCGGTCTAGGGGTCCACGAGCAGTACGTC. Protein sequence: CASGLGVHEQYV.

A single count supports this clone. V and J are TRBV6-5 and TRBJ1-3, with unresolved D. CDR3 size: 13 residues. V was pared by 7 bases and J by 1 base, with 8 bases between. The V gene's germline CDR1 is MNHEY and CDR2 SVGAGI. This CDR3 reads CASKFSSGNTIYF. CDR3 in DNA: TGTGCCAGCAAATTTTCTTCTGGAAACACCATATATTTT.

V is TRBV18 and J is TRBJ1-5; D perhaps matches TRBD1 (5 bases). This CDR3 has 13 residues. The germline V and J ends were trimmed by 5 bases and 7 bases, with 12 bases remaining between them. Germline V CDR1 and CDR2: KGHSH, LQKENI. For the CDR3, the DNA is TGTGCCAGCTCAGAAGACAGCCGACAGCCCCAGCATTTT. Residues: CASSEDSRQPQHF.

The rearrangement joins TRBV29-1 to TRBJ1-2; 8 bases map to TRBD1. This CDR3 is 14 amino acids long. Germline assignment: CDR1 SQVTM and CDR2 ANQGSEA. After removal of 1 base from V and 4 bases from J, the junction contained 5 bases not matched to a gene. The CDR3 DNA is TGCAGCGTTGAAGGTCGTGGACAGGGCTATGGCTACACCTTC. The encoded protein is CSVEGRGQGYGYTF.

V is TRBV5-3 and J is TRBJ1-2; D perhaps matches TRBD1 (5 bases). TRBV5-3 is an ORF; its function is uncertain. V was trimmed by 0 bases and J by 0 bases, leaving 24 bases between them. The CDR3 is made up of 20 amino acids. The CDR3 protein is CARSLVPGPWFPGTNYGYTF. CDR3 bases: TGTGCCAGAAGCTTGGTCCCAGGGCCTTGGTTCCCCGGTACTAACTATGGCTACACCTTC.

The genes are TRBV5-1 and TRBJ2-7, with 10 nucleotides matching TRBD1. Looked up from germline, CDR1 is SGHRS and CDR2 is YFSETQ. CDR3 length equals 14 residues. J gave up 7 bases and V 0 bases, and 4 bases lay outside the gene matches. The CDR3 loop is CASSLGQGAREQYV. CDR3 coding DNA: TGCGCCAGCAGCTTGGGACAGGGGGCGCGGGAGCAGTACGTC.

V is TRBV6-5 and J is TRBJ2-1; tentative D call: TRBD2 (6 bases). This CDR3 spans 14 amino acids. V dropped 0 bases and J dropped 10 bases, with 13 bases sitting between them. Germline assignment: CDR1 MNHEY and CDR2 SVGAGI. The CDR3 here is CASSYSIGGTEQFF. Written as DNA, the CDR3 is TGTGCCAGCAGTTACTCGATAGGAGGGACGGAGCAGTTCTTC.